This T cell receptor (beta chain) was profiled in a study of metastatic and nonmetastatic thyroid tumors. V lost 5 bases, J lost 5 bases, and 3 bases stayed unmatched. Germline V gene lookup returns CDR1 SGHTA and CDR2 FQGTGA. The CDR3 runs 13 residues. Original analysis: Clinicopathological groups of papillary thyroid cancer showed CDR3 differences that were used to build a distant-metastasis classifier. TCRdb reprocessed the PCR reads via MiXCR. The V and J calls and clone size come from TCRdb's table, not from the authors' own analysis. Among 40,000 to 50,000 clones, about 12% were seen once, and the ten largest hold roughly 9%. Before thyroid surgery, none of the patients had received any treatment. About this clone itself: Other nucleotide sequences from this sample produce the same CDR3.

Sample: blood. The rearrangement joins TRBV7-3 to TRBJ2-5; 9 nucleotides line up with TRBD1. This clonotype was obtained from a male donor with papillary thyroid cancer or a benign thyroid nodule (not recorded which). Some clones in this sample may be carry-over from other donors' samples. The CDR3, as DNA: TGTGCCAGCAGCCTGACAGGGGGGGAGACCCAGTACTTC. It encodes CASSLTGGETQYF.